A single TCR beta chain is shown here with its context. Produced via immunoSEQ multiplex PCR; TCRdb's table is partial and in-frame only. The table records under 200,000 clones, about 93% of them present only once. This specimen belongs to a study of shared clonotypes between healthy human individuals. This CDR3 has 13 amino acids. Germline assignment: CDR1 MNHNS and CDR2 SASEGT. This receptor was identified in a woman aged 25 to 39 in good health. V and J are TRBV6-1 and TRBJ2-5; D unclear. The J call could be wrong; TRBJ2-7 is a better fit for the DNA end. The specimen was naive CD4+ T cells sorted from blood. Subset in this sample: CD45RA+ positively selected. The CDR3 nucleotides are TGTGCCAGCAGTGAGTCCAGCTCCTACGAGCAGTACTTC. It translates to CASSESSSYEQYF.